This section outlines one TCR beta chain sequence together with its context. Its antigen remains unknown. This sample stems from a study of blood T cells in healthy people across ages. General study points: Since the PBMCs were unsorted, naive and antigen-experienced cells could not be conclusively compared.

This CDR3 region has 15 residues. The ends were cut back, 0 bases at V and 0 bases at J, with 7 bases in the middle. Per the germline V gene, CDR1 is SGHDN and CDR2 is FVKESK. For the second PCR, which ran for roughly 6 to 12 cycles, a sample-barcoded 5' primer and a J-beta primer mix were used. Carrying 12 random nucleotides, a template-switch adaptor labeled each individual cDNA molecule. TCRdb recomputed calls from the 5' RACE reads with MiXCR, one row per CDR3 protein. In the table there are roughly 800,000 distinct CDR3 sequences, just under 25% of which are singletons. The same data also contributed to another study, on T cells of mothers and their children. That study reports: The yield was over 8.5 million TCR beta CDR3 reads from each mother and 2.5 million to 3 million from each child.

The receptor was derived from a boy aged 10-17 years in good health. The sample consisted of blood. The chain couples TRBV14 to TRBJ2-3, with D unclear. In DNA, the CDR3 is TGTGCCAGCAGCCAAGATCGCGTGAGCACAGATACGCAGTATTTT. As protein: CASSQDRVSTDTQYF.